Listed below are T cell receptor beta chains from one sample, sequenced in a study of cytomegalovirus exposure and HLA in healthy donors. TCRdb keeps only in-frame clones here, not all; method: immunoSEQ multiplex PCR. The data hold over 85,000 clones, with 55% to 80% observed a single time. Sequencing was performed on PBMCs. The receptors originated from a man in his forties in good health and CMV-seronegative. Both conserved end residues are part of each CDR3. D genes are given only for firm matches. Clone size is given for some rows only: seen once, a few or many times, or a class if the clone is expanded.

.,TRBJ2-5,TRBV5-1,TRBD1,CASSSQGNQETQYF,TGCGCCAGCAGCTCACAGGGGAATCAAGAGACCCAGTACTTC
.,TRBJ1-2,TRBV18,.,CASSGQLNYGYTF,TGTGCCAGCTCAGGGCAGCTTAACTATGGCTACACCTTC
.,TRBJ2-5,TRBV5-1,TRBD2,CASSQRLARREKETQYF,TGCGCCAGCAGCCAAAGACTAGCGAGGAGAGAAAAAGAGACCCAGTACTTC
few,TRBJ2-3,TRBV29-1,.,CSVEKGVGTDTQYF,TGCAGCGTTGAAAAGGGGGTGGGCACAGATACGCAGTATTTT
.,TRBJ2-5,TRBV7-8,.,CASSLVRAGAETQYF,TGTGCCAGCAGCTTAGTGAGGGCAGGGGCAGAGACCCAGTACTTC
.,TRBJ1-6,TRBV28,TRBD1,CASSFRGLDNSPLHF,TGTGCCAGCAGTTTCAGGGGGCTTGATAATTCACCCCTCCACTTT
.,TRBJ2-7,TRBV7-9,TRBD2,CASSLGGLAGFGQYEQYF,TGTGCCAGCAGCTTAGGGGGACTAGCGGGGTTCGGACAATACGAGCAGTACTTC
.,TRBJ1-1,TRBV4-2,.,CASSLLRGGAEAFF,TGTGCCAGCAGCCTCCTTCGAGGGGGGGCTGAAGCTTTCTTT
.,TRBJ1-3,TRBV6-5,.,CASSSLDSTDTIYF,TGTGCCAGCAGTTCTCTAGACAGTACCGACACCATATATTTT
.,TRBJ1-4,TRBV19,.,CASSAQAGINEKLFF,TGTGCCAGTAGTGCCCAGGCAGGGATTAATGAAAAACTGTTTTTT
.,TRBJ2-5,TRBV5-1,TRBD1,CASSLAGTDQETQYF,TGCGCCAGCAGCTTGGCCGGGACAGACCAAGAGACCCAGTACTTC
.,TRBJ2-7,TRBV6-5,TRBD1,CASRSGTGVEQYF,TGTGCCAGCAGGTCCGGGACAGGGGTCGAGCAGTACTTC
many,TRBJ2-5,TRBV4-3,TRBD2,CASSQALAGPETQYF,TGCGCCAGCAGCCAAGCCCTAGCGGGGCCCGAGACCCAGTACTTC
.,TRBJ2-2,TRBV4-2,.,CASSHGQDTGELFF,TGTGCCAGCAGCCATGGTCAGGACACCGGGGAGCTGTTTTTT
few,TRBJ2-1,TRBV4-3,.,CASRLAADSYNEQFF,TGCGCCAGCAGACTGGCGGCTGACTCCTACAATGAGCAGTTCTTC
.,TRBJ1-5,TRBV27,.,CASSLWPHQPQHF,TGTGCCAGCAGTTTATGGCCCCATCAGCCCCAGCATTTT
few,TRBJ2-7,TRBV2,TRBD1,CASSDQWDRESSYEQYF,TGTGCCAGCAGCGACCAATGGGACAGGGAATCTTCCTACGAGCAGTACTTC
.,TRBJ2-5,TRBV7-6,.,CASSLEEGLKTQYF,TGTGCCAGCAGCTTAGAGGAGGGTTTGAAGACCCAGTACTTC
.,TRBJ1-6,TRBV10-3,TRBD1,CAISELLPGTANNSPLHF,TGTGCCATCAGTGAATTACTTCCCGGGACAGCTAATAATTCACCCCTCCACTTT
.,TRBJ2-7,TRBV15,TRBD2,CATSRDLGLAGVSSYEQYF,TGTGCCACCAGCAGAGATCTGGGACTAGCGGGGGTGTCCTCCTACGAGCAGTACTTC
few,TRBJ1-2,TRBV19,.,CASSQGRGGGYTF,TGTGCCAGTAGCCAAGGCAGGGGCGGTGGCTACACCTTC
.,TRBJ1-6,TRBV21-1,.,CASSKAPEPNSPLHF,TGTGCCAGCAGCAAAGCCCCAGAACCTAATTCACCCCTCCACTTT
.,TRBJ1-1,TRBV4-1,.,CASSQETANTEAFF,TGCGCCAGCAGCCAAGAGACAGCGAACACTGAAGCTTTCTTT
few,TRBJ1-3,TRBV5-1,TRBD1,CASSAGQFSSGNTIYF,TGCGCCAGCAGCGCGGGACAGTTTTCCTCTGGAAACACCATATATTTT
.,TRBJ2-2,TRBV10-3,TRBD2,CAINPTSGTGELFF,TGTGCCATCAACCCTACTAGCGGAACCGGGGAGCTGTTTTTT
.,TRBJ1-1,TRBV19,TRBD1,CASSSRQGTTEAFF,TGTGCCAGTAGTAGTCGACAGGGGACCACTGAAGCTTTCTTT
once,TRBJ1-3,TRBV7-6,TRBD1,CASSLVQGAGNTIYF,TGTGCCAGCAGCTTAGTACAGGGGGCAGGAAACACCATATATTTT
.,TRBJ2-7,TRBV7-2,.,CASSPSRVAGPYEQYF,TGTGCCAGCAGCCCTTCGAGGGTTGCGGGGCCCTACGAGCAGTACTTC
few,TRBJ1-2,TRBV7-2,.,CASSYDRTVGGYTF,TGTGCCAGCAGCTACGACAGGACAGTTGGCGGCTACACCTTC
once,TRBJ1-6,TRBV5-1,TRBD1,CASSLDPGTGINSPLHF,TGCGCCAGCAGCTTGGATCCCGGGACAGGGATTAATTCACCCCTCCACTTT
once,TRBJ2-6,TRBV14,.,CASSQGHLLSSGANVLTF,TGTGCCAGCAGCCAAGGACACCTTCTCAGCTCTGGGGCCAACGTCCTGACTTTC
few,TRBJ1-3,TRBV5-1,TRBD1,CASSAGGSGNTIYF,TGCGCCAGCAGCGCAGGGGGCTCTGGAAACACCATATATTTT
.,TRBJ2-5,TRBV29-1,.,CSVEGGDTLQETQYF,TGCAGCGTTGAGGGGGGGGACACTCTCCAAGAGACCCAGTACTTC
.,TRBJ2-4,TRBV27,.,CASRKDRSLAKNIQYF,TGTGCCAGCAGGAAGGACAGATCTCTAGCCAAAAACATTCAGTACTTC
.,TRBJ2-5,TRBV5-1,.,CASSPQETQYF,TGCGCCAGCAGCCCTCAAGAGACCCAGTACTTC